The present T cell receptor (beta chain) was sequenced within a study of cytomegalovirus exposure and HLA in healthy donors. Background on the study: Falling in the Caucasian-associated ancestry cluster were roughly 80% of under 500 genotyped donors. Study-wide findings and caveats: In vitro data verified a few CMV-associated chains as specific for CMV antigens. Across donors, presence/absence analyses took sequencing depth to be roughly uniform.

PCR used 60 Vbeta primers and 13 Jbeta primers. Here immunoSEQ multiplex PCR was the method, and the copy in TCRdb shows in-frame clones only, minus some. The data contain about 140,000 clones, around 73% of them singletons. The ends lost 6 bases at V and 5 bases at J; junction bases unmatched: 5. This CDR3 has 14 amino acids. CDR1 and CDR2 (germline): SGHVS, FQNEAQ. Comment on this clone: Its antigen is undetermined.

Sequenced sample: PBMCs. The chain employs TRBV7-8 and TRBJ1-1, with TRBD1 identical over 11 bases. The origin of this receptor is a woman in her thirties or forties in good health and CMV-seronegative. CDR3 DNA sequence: TGTGCCAGCAGGCCGGACAGGGGGCTGACTGAAGCTTTCTTT. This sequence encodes CASRPDRGLTEAFF. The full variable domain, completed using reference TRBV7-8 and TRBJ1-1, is GAGVSQSPRYKVAKRGQDVALRCDPISGHVSLFWYQQALGQGPEFLTYFQNEAQLDKSGLPSDRFFAERPEGSVSTLKIQRTQQEDSAVYLCASRPDRGLTEAFFGQGTRLTVV.